This is a list of T cell receptor beta chains from one sample in a study of STAT5B mutations in CD4+ large granular lymphocyte leukemia. Profiled with immunoSEQ multiplex PCR; TCRdb holds only in-frame clones, not every one. Of more than 45,000 clones detected, less than 85% appear once; the ten largest clones hold about 1.5%. The sample comprised CD4+ T cells from blood buffy coats. The receptor set was obtained from a human donor in good health. Both conserved end residues are part of each CDR3. Fields, in order: clone size, J gene, D gene, V gene, CDR3 DNA, CDR3 protein. A D gene is named only where the DNA matches it firmly. Part of the rows lack a size; the others show once, few, many or a class for expanded clones.

clone size: .
J gene: TRBJ1-4
D gene: TRBD1
V gene: TRBV7-8
CDR3 DNA: TGTGCCAGCAGCCCACCTGGGACAGTCTATGAAAAACTGTTTTTT
CDR3 protein: CASSPPGTVYEKLFF

clone size: few
J gene: TRBJ1-6
D gene: .
V gene: TRBV6-1
CDR3 DNA: TGTGCCAGCAGTGAAGGGCCTCGAACACCCCTCCACTTT
CDR3 protein: CASSEGPRTPLHF

clone size: .
J gene: TRBJ1-1
D gene: .
V gene: TRBV6-6
CDR3 DNA: TGTGCCAGCAGTTACCAGGGGACTAACACTGAAGCTTTCTTT
CDR3 protein: CASSYQGTNTEAFF

clone size: .
J gene: TRBJ1-2
D gene: TRBD1
V gene: TRBV7-9
CDR3 DNA: TGTGCCAGCAGCTTTCAAGGACAGGGCTATGGCTACACCTTC
CDR3 protein: CASSFQGQGYGYTF

clone size: .
J gene: TRBJ1-6
D gene: .
V gene: TRBV30
CDR3 DNA: TGTGCCTGGAGCCGACTGTCAGTAGTTGTGATGGGTTATAATTCACCCCTCCACTTT
CDR3 protein: CAWSRLSVVVMGYNSPLHF

clone size: .
J gene: TRBJ2-5
D gene: .
V gene: TRBV5-1
CDR3 DNA: TGCGCCAGCAGCTTGGAGTCAGGGATGGGGACCCAGTACTTC
CDR3 protein: CASSLESGMGTQYF

clone size: few
J gene: TRBJ1-6
D gene: .
V gene: TRBV2
CDR3 DNA: TGTGCCAGCAGTGAAGCGCGGGTTTCACCCCTCCACTTT
CDR3 protein: CASSEARVSPLHF

clone size: .
J gene: TRBJ2-2
D gene: TRBD1
V gene: TRBV28
CDR3 DNA: TGTGCCAGCAAACAGGGGGCAAGGACCGGGGAGCTGTTTTTT
CDR3 protein: CASKQGARTGELFF

clone size: .
J gene: TRBJ2-3
D gene: .
V gene: TRBV6-6
CDR3 DNA: TGTGCCAGCGAGGACCACCCAGATACGCAGTATTTT
CDR3 protein: CASEDHPDTQYF

clone size: once
J gene: TRBJ1-5
D gene: .
V gene: TRBV19
CDR3 DNA: TGTGCCAGTAGTATAGGAGGGGCCCCACTGTATACAAAGCCCCAGCATTTT
CDR3 protein: CASSIGGAPLYTKPQHF

clone size: few
J gene: TRBJ1-2
D gene: .
V gene: TRBV4-1
CDR3 DNA: TGCGCCAGCAGCCAGGAAACCCGCCGTCAGGGAGGCTACACCTTC
CDR3 protein: CASSQETRRQGGYTF

clone size: few
J gene: TRBJ1-6
D gene: .
V gene: TRBV6-1
CDR3 DNA: TGTGCCAGCAGTGCTCGGACAGAGAATTCACCCCTCCACTTT
CDR3 protein: CASSARTENSPLHF

clone size: few
J gene: TRBJ2-7
D gene: .
V gene: TRBV27
CDR3 DNA: TGTGCCAGCAGTTTGGAGTCTAGCTTTGAGCAGTACTTC
CDR3 protein: CASSLESSFEQYF

clone size: few
J gene: TRBJ1-6
D gene: .
V gene: TRBV19
CDR3 DNA: TGTGCCAGCGCGGACGGGCAGCTTAATTCACCCCTCCACTTT
CDR3 protein: CASADGQLNSPLHF

clone size: .
J gene: TRBJ1-5
D gene: .
V gene: TRBV7-8
CDR3 DNA: TGTGCCAGCAGCTCGCTGGGAGCCGGGGGCAATCAGCCCCAGCATTTT
CDR3 protein: CASSSLGAGGNQPQHF

clone size: .
J gene: TRBJ2-3
D gene: .
V gene: TRBV15
CDR3 DNA: TGTGCCACCAGCAGAGTTAGCGGGGCAGGGGGGGATACGCAGTATTTT
CDR3 protein: CATSRVSGAGGDTQYF

clone size: .
J gene: TRBJ2-1
D gene: .
V gene: TRBV4-1
CDR3 DNA: TGCGCCAGCAGCCAAGATGGGACACCTCCTCGGGATGAGCAGTTCTTC
CDR3 protein: CASSQDGTPPRDEQFF

clone size: .
J gene: TRBJ2-1
D gene: .
V gene: TRBV2
CDR3 DNA: TGTGCCAGCAGTGGTCGGGGGGCCAATGAGCAGTTCTTC
CDR3 protein: CASSGRGANEQFF

clone size: .
J gene: TRBJ1-4
D gene: .
V gene: TRBV30
CDR3 DNA: TGTGCCTGGAGGTCGCAGTTTAATGAAAAACTGTTTTTT
CDR3 protein: CAWRSQFNEKLFF

clone size: few
J gene: TRBJ1-2
D gene: .
V gene: TRBV4-2
CDR3 DNA: TGTGCCAGCAGCCAAGATGGGCAGTATGGCTACACCTTC
CDR3 protein: CASSQDGQYGYTF

clone size: few
J gene: TRBJ2-1
D gene: .
V gene: TRBV9
CDR3 DNA: TGTGCCAGCAGCGTAGTTGGGGATTCGAGCTCCTACAATGAGCAGTTCTTC
CDR3 protein: CASSVVGDSSSYNEQFF

clone size: .
J gene: TRBJ1-1
D gene: .
V gene: TRBV6-7
CDR3 DNA: TGTGCCAGCAGCCCACCCCTAACTGAAGCTTTCTTT
CDR3 protein: CASSPPLTEAFF

clone size: .
J gene: TRBJ1-2
D gene: .
V gene: TRBV4-2
CDR3 DNA: TGTGCCAGCAGCCAGGGGTACGGTGGCTACACCTTC
CDR3 protein: CASSQGYGGYTF

clone size: .
J gene: TRBJ2-3
D gene: .
V gene: TRBV7-3
CDR3 DNA: TGTGCCAGCAGTTGGGACAGCACAGATACGCAGTATTTT
CDR3 protein: CASSWDSTDTQYF

clone size: .
J gene: TRBJ2-3
D gene: TRBD2
V gene: TRBV2
CDR3 DNA: TGTGCCAGCAGTGACGAAGGGACTAGCGGGGGGGCCATGGCAGATACGCAGTATTTT
CDR3 protein: CASSDEGTSGGAMADTQYF

clone size: .
J gene: TRBJ2-5
D gene: TRBD2
V gene: TRBV6-5
CDR3 DNA: TGTGCCAGCAGAGGACTAGCGGGGGGCCAAGAGACCCAGTACTTC
CDR3 protein: CASRGLAGGQETQYF

clone size: few
J gene: TRBJ1-5
D gene: .
V gene: TRBV19
CDR3 DNA: TGTGCCTCCCAAGTCGGACTTTATAGCAATCAGCCCCAGCATTTT
CDR3 protein: CASQVGLYSNQPQHF

clone size: .
J gene: TRBJ2-6
D gene: TRBD1
V gene: TRBV10-3
CDR3 DNA: TGTGCCATCCGACGACAGGGGGCCTCTGGGGCCAACGTCCTGACTTTC
CDR3 protein: CAIRRQGASGANVLTF

clone size: few
J gene: TRBJ2-2
D gene: TRBD2
V gene: TRBV19
CDR3 DNA: TGTGCCAGTAGTCCAGCCGGGGGGACCGCGGTCGGGGAGCTGTTTTTT
CDR3 protein: CASSPAGGTAVGELFF

clone size: .
J gene: TRBJ2-5
D gene: .
V gene: TRBV9
CDR3 DNA: TGTGCCAGCACCCGTGGAGGGTTTCAAGAGACCCAGTACTTC
CDR3 protein: CASTRGGFQETQYF

clone size: .
J gene: TRBJ2-7
D gene: TRBD1
V gene: TRBV9
CDR3 DNA: TGTGCCAGCAGCGTCACTACCGGGGGGACAGGGGTCTACGAGCAGTACTTC
CDR3 protein: CASSVTTGGTGVYEQYF

clone size: .
J gene: TRBJ1-1
D gene: .
V gene: TRBV4-2
CDR3 DNA: TGTGCCAGCAGCCAGGTGGGGCTACGGAACACTGAAGCTTTCTTT
CDR3 protein: CASSQVGLRNTEAFF

clone size: .
J gene: TRBJ1-1
D gene: .
V gene: TRBV6-1
CDR3 DNA: TGTGCCAGCAGTGAATTTAGGAACACTGAAGCTTTCTTT
CDR3 protein: CASSEFRNTEAFF

clone size: .
J gene: TRBJ2-2
D gene: TRBD2
V gene: TRBV27
CDR3 DNA: TGTGCCAGCAGCCCTGGCGGGGGTGACACCGGGGAGCTGTTTTTT
CDR3 protein: CASSPGGGDTGELFF

clone size: .
J gene: TRBJ1-1
D gene: TRBD1
V gene: TRBV2
CDR3 DNA: TGTGCCAGCAAACAGGGGGAACTCATGAACACTGAAGCTTTCTTT
CDR3 protein: CASKQGELMNTEAFF

clone size: .
J gene: TRBJ2-5
D gene: TRBD1
V gene: TRBV30
CDR3 DNA: TGTGCCTGGAGTCGGACAGGGGGGAGGGAGACCCAGTACTTC
CDR3 protein: CAWSRTGGRETQYF

clone size: .
J gene: TRBJ2-7
D gene: .
V gene: TRBV7-9
CDR3 DNA: TGTGCCAGCAGCGGAGGGGTTTCCCGAGAGGGGGGTGACGAGCAGTACTTC
CDR3 protein: CASSGGVSREGGDEQYF

clone size: .
J gene: TRBJ1-2
D gene: .
V gene: TRBV2
CDR3 DNA: TGTGCCAGCAAGACCCTGGCCTATGGCTACACCTTC
CDR3 protein: CASKTLAYGYTF

clone size: .
J gene: TRBJ2-1
D gene: TRBD2
V gene: TRBV7-8
CDR3 DNA: TGTGCCAGCAGCTTAGAGGCTAGCGGGGGCTGGGGCAATGAGCAGTTCTTC
CDR3 protein: CASSLEASGGWGNEQFF

clone size: .
J gene: TRBJ1-1
D gene: .
V gene: TRBV7-9
CDR3 DNA: TGTGCCAGCAGCTCCGGGGGGGGAGGGTACACTGAAGCTTTCTTT
CDR3 protein: CASSSGGGGYTEAFF

clone size: .
J gene: TRBJ2-7
D gene: TRBD1
V gene: TRBV7-9
CDR3 DNA: TGTGCCAGCAATCCGGGACAGGGTATCTACGAGCAGTACTTC
CDR3 protein: CASNPGQGIYEQYF

clone size: .
J gene: TRBJ2-2
D gene: TRBD1
V gene: TRBV7-2
CDR3 DNA: TGTGCCAGCAGCAGGGGACAGAGAAACACCGGGGAGCTGTTTTTT
CDR3 protein: CASSRGQRNTGELFF

clone size: .
J gene: TRBJ2-5
D gene: TRBD1
V gene: TRBV7-2
CDR3 DNA: TGTGCCAGCAGCTCCTTGACAGGGCCAGAGACCCAGTACTTC
CDR3 protein: CASSSLTGPETQYF

clone size: few
J gene: TRBJ1-5
D gene: .
V gene: TRBV10-3
CDR3 DNA: TGTGCCATCGGGTCAGGGTTGAATCAGCCCCAGCATTTT
CDR3 protein: CAIGSGLNQPQHF

clone size: once
J gene: TRBJ2-4
D gene: TRBD1
V gene: TRBV7-9
CDR3 DNA: TGTGCCAGCAGCTCTCAGGGGGACAAAAACATTCAGTACTTC
CDR3 protein: CASSSQGDKNIQYF

clone size: .
J gene: TRBJ2-3
D gene: .
V gene: TRBV28
CDR3 DNA: TGTGCCAGCAGTCTCGGACAGAGCACAGATACGCAGTATTTT
CDR3 protein: CASSLGQSTDTQYF

clone size: .
J gene: TRBJ1-5
D gene: TRBD1
V gene: TRBV7-9
CDR3 DNA: TGTGCCAGGCCTCGGTGCGAGGGACAGGGGAGTAAGTATCAGCCCCAGCATTTT
CDR3 protein: CARPRCEGQGSKYQPQHF

clone size: .
J gene: TRBJ2-3
D gene: .
V gene: TRBV5-1
CDR3 DNA: TGCGCCAGCAGCGTCCAGGCCGCGGGCGGCACAGATACGCAGTATTTT
CDR3 protein: CASSVQAAGGTDTQYF

clone size: .
J gene: TRBJ2-5
D gene: TRBD2
V gene: TRBV7-6
CDR3 DNA: TGTGCCAGCAGCACAGCGGGGAAACAAGAGACCCAGTACTTC
CDR3 protein: CASSTAGKQETQYF

clone size: few
J gene: TRBJ1-5
D gene: TRBD1
V gene: TRBV19
CDR3 DNA: TGTGCCAGTAAATTAGGGGGACAGATCAATCAGCCCCAGCATTTT
CDR3 protein: CASKLGGQINQPQHF

clone size: .
J gene: TRBJ2-3
D gene: .
V gene: TRBV19
CDR3 DNA: TGTGCCAGTAGTATGGGATACCGGGGGGCGACAGATACGCAGTATTTT
CDR3 protein: CASSMGYRGATDTQYF

clone size: .
J gene: TRBJ1-6
D gene: .
V gene: TRBV1
CDR3 DNA: TGCACCAGCAGCCAGTGGCGGGGTCGTGGGAATTCACCCCTCCACTTT
CDR3 protein: CTSSQWRGRGNSPLHF

clone size: .
J gene: TRBJ2-1
D gene: TRBD1
V gene: TRBV5-4
CDR3 DNA: TGTGCCAGCAGCTCACCGGGACAGGGAGGCAATGAGCAGTTCTTC
CDR3 protein: CASSSPGQGGNEQFF

clone size: .
J gene: TRBJ2-7
D gene: .
V gene: TRBV28
CDR3 DNA: TGTGCCAGCAGGCACACTAGATACGAGCAGTACTTC
CDR3 protein: CASRHTRYEQYF

clone size: .
J gene: TRBJ1-2
D gene: .
V gene: TRBV6-1
CDR3 DNA: TGTGCCAGCAGTGAAAACTATGGCTACACCTTC
CDR3 protein: CASSENYGYTF

clone size: few
J gene: TRBJ2-7
D gene: TRBD2
V gene: TRBV11-2
CDR3 DNA: TGTGCCAGCAGCCTCAGCGGGGGGCCAGGGTACGAGCAGTACTTC
CDR3 protein: CASSLSGGPGYEQYF

clone size: .
J gene: TRBJ1-5
D gene: .
V gene: TRBV7-9
CDR3 DNA: TGTGCCAGCAGCTTAGGACAGAGCAATCAGCCCCAGCATTTT
CDR3 protein: CASSLGQSNQPQHF

clone size: .
J gene: TRBJ1-3
D gene: .
V gene: TRBV5-1
CDR3 DNA: TGCGCCAGCAGCTTGCTGGATCCGTCCTCTGGAAACACCATATATTTT
CDR3 protein: CASSLLDPSSGNTIYF

clone size: .
J gene: TRBJ2-2
D gene: TRBD1
V gene: TRBV11-3
CDR3 DNA: TGTGCCAGCAGCTCAGACCCAACAGGGGCCGGGGAGCTGTTTTTT
CDR3 protein: CASSSDPTGAGELFF

clone size: .
J gene: TRBJ1-2
D gene: TRBD1
V gene: TRBV5-1
CDR3 DNA: TGCGCCAGCAGCCCTGGACAGGGGGAGCTCTATGGCTACACCTTC
CDR3 protein: CASSPGQGELYGYTF